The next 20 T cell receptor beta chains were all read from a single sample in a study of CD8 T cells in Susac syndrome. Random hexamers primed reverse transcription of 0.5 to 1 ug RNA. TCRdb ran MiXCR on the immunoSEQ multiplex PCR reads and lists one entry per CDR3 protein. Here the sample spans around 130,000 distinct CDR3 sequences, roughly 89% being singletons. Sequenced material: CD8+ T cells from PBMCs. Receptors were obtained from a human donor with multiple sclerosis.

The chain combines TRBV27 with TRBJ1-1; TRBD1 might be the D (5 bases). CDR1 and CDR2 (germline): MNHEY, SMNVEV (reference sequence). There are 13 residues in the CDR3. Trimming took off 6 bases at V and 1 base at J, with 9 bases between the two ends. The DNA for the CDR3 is TGTGCCAGCAGGCCTACAGGGAACACTGAAGCTTTCTTT. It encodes CASRPTGNTEAFF.

The CDR3 DNA reads as TGTGCCATCAACAGGGGGAATGAGCAGTTCTTC. It translates to CAINRGNEQFF. The rearrangement joins TRBV10-3 to TRBJ2-1; 8 nucleotides match TRBD1. The CDR3 sequence is 11 residues long. Germline assignment: CDR1 ENHRY and CDR2 SYGVKD. J was trimmed by 7 bases and V by 7 bases; bases with no gene match: 0.

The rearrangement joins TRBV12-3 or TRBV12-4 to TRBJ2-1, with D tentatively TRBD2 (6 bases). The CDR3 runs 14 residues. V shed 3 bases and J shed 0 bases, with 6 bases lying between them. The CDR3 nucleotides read TGTGCCAGCAGTTTCGGGAGCTCCTACAATGAGCAGTTCTTC. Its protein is CASSFGSSYNEQFF.

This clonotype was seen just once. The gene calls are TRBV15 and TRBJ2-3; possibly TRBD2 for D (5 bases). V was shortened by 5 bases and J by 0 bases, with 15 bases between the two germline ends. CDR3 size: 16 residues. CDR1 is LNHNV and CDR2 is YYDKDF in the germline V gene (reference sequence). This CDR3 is CATSAPGRDSTDTQYF. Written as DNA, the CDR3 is TGTGCCACCAGCGCACCGGGGAGAGATAGCACAGATACGCAGTATTTT.

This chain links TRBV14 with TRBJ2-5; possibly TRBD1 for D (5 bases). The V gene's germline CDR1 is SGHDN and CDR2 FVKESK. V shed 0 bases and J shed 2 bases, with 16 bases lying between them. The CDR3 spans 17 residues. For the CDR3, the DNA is TGTGCCAGCAGCCAAGAATCGGCCCTTAGGGGTCAAGAGACCCAGTACTTC. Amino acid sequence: CASSQESALRGQETQYF.

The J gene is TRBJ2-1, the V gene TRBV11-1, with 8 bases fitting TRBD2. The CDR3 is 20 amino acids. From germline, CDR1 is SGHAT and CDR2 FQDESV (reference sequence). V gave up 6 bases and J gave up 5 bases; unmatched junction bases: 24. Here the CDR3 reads CASSFTDSTSGSQGDNEQFF. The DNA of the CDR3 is TGTGCCAGCAGTTTTACCGACTCAACCAGCGGGAGTCAAGGGGACAATGAGCAGTTCTTC.

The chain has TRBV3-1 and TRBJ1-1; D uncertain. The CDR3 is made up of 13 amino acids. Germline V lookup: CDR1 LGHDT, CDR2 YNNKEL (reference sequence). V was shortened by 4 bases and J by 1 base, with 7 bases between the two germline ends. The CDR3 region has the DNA TGTGCCAGCAGCCCTTGGGGGAACACTGAAGCTTTCTTT. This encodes CASSPWGNTEAFF.

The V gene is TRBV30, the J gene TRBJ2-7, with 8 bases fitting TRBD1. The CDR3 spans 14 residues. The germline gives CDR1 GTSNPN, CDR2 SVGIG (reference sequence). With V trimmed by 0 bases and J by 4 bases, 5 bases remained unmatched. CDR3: CAWSVPGGFYEQYF. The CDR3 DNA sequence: TGTGCCTGGAGTGTGCCAGGGGGCTTTTACGAGCAGTACTTC.

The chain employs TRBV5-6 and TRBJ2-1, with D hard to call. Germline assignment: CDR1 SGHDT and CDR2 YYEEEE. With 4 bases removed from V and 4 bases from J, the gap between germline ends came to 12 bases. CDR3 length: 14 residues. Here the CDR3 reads CASSPMTGYNEQFF. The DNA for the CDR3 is TGTGCCAGCAGCCCCATGACTGGGTACAATGAGCAGTTCTTC.

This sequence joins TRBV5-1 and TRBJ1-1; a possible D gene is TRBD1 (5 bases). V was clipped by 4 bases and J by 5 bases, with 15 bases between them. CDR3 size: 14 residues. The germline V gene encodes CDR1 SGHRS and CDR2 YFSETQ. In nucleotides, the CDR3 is TGCGCCAGCAGCCCAACAGGCCCTAGAACTGAAGCTTTCTTT. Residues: CASSPTGPRTEAFF.

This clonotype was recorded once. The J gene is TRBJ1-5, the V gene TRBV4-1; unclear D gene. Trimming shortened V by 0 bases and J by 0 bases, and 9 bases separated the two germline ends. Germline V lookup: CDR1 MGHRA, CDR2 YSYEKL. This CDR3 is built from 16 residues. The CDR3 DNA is TGCGCCAGCAGCCAAGACCCGTCCTATAGCAATCAGCCCCAGCATTTT. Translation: CASSQDPSYSNQPQHF.

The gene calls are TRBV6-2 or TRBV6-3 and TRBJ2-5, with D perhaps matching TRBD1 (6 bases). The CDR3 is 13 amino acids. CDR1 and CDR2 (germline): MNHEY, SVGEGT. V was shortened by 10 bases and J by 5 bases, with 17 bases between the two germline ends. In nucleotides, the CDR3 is TGTGCCACTGAGGGGGAGCGAGGGGAGACCCAGTACTTC. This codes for CATEGERGETQYF.

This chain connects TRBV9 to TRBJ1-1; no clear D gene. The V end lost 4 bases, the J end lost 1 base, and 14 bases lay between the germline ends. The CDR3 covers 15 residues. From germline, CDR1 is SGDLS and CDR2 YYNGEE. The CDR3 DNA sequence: TGTGCCAGCAGCCCCGGGCCCGGGAGGAACACTGAAGCTTTCTTT. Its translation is CASSPGPGRNTEAFF.

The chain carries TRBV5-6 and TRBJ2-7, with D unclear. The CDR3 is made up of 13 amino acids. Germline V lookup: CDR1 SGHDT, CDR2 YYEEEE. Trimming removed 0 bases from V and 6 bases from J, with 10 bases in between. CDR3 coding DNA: TGTGCCAGCAGCTTGGCCCCAGAGCTCGAGCAGTACTTC. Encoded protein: CASSLAPELEQYF.

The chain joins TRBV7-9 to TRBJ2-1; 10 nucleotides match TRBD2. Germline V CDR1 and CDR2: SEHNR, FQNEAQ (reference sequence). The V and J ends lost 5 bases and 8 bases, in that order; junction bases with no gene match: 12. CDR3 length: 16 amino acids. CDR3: CASSQASGLARDEQFF. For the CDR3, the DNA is TGTGCCAGCAGCCAGGCGTCGGGACTAGCGAGGGATGAGCAGTTCTTC.

In DNA form, the CDR3 reads TGTGCCAGCTCCAAAGGGGCGGGAGGGCTCCAAGAGACCCAGTACTTC. Residues: CASSKGAGGLQETQYF. This chain joins TRBV7-9 and TRBJ2-5, with TRBD2 identical over 9 bases. Germline CDR1 reads SEHNR; CDR2 reads FQNEAQ (reference sequence). The CDR3 runs 16 residues. The ends lost 8 bases at V and 1 base at J; junction bases unmatched: 11.

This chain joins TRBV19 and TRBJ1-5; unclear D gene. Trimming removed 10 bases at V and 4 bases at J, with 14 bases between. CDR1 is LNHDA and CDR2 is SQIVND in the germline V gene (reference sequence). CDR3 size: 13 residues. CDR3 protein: CATVELRNQPQHF. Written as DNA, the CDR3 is TGTGCCACCGTTGAACTCCGGAATCAGCCCCAGCATTTT.

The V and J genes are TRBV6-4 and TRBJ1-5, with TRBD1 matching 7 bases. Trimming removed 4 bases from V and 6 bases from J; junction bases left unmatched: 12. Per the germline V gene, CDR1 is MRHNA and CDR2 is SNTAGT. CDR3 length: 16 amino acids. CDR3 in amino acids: CASSAPAGGKFQPQHF. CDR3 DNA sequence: TGTGCCAGCAGTGCCCCGGCAGGGGGAAAATTTCAGCCCCAGCATTTT.

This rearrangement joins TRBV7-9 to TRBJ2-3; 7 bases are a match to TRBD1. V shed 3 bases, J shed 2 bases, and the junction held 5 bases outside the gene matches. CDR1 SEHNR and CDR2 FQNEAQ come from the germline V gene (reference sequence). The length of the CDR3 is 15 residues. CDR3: CASSLTTGPTDTQYF. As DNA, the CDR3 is TGTGCCAGCAGCTTGACGACAGGGCCCACAGATACGCAGTATTTT.

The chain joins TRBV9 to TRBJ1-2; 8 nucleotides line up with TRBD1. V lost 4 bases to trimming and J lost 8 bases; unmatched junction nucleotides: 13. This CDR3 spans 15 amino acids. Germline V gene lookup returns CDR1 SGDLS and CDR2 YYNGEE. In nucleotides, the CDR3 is TGTGCCAGCAGCCCCAGCTGGGCAGGGGGCCAGGGCTACACCTTC. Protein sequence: CASSPSWAGGQGYTF.